This is a list of T cell receptor beta chains from one sample in a study of blood T cell repertoires in COVID-19. Some clones are missing from TCRdb's copy, which holds only in-frame ones; the method was immunoSEQ multiplex PCR. The sample consists of approximately 240,000 clones, 75% to 90% of them appearing once. The source material was PBMCs or T cells enriched from blood (not recorded which). The receptors here all came from a woman between 18 and 29 years old in a cohort exposed to, infected with or recovered from COVID-19 (not recorded which). The CDR3 runs from the conserved cysteine through the conserved F or W. A D gene is named only where the DNA matches it firmly. Expanded clones are given a class, and other clones once, few, many or no size at all.

CDR3aa,CDR3nt,d_gene,j_gene,abundance,v_gene
CASSEGHSGNTIYF,TGTGCCAGTAGTGAGGGACACTCTGGAAACACCATATATTTT,NA,TRBJ1-3,NA,TRBV19
CASSLYNEQFF,TGTGCCAGCAGTCTGTACAATGAGCAGTTCTTC,NA,TRBJ2-1,few,TRBV2
CASSLPGQGETNEKLFF,TGTGCCAGCAGTCTTCCGGGACAGGGTGAAACTAATGAAAAACTGTTTTTT,TRBD1,TRBJ1-4,few,TRBV28
CASSQDTGEHQDTQYF,TGCGCCAGCAGCCAAGATACAGGGGAGCATCAAGATACGCAGTATTTT,TRBD1,TRBJ2-3,NA,TRBV4-1
CASSLGQGRTEAFF,TGCGCCAGCAGCTTGGGACAGGGTCGGACTGAAGCTTTCTTT,TRBD1,TRBJ1-1,NA,TRBV5-1
CASSGGGLQVNSPLHF,TGTGCCAGCAGCGGCGGGGGGCTACAAGTGAATTCACCCCTCCACTTT,NA,TRBJ1-6,NA,TRBV9
CASSLGTSGYQETQYF,TGTGCCAGCAGCTTAGGGACTAGCGGGTACCAAGAGACCCAGTACTTC,TRBD2,TRBJ2-5,NA,TRBV7-8
CASTGSEQYF,TGTGCCAGCACTGGGAGCGAGCAGTACTTC,NA,TRBJ2-7,NA,TRBV6-5
CATSDHWGKDRGLLNTEAFF,TGTGCCACCAGTGATCATTGGGGTAAGGACAGGGGGCTTTTGAACACTGAAGCTTTCTTT,TRBD1,TRBJ1-1,NA,TRBV24-1
CASSDPGRGDTDTQYF,TGTGCCAGCAGTGACCCCGGGAGGGGCGACACAGATACGCAGTATTTT,TRBD2,TRBJ2-3,NA,TRBV25-1
CASSPRGRLYEQYF,TGTGCCAGCAGCCCCCGAGGGAGACTCTACGAGCAGTACTTC,NA,TRBJ2-7,NA,TRBV6-6
CASSLSPGGSTSEQFF,TGTGCCAGCAGCTTATCCCCGGGGGGAAGCACGAGTGAGCAGTTCTTC,TRBD2,TRBJ2-1,NA,TRBV7-2
CAISQTGNTNTIYF,TGTGCCATCAGTCAGACAGGGAATACAAACACCATATATTTT,TRBD1,TRBJ1-3,NA,TRBV10-3
CASSSNRAKESTDTQYF,TGTGCCAGCAGCTCCAACAGGGCAAAAGAAAGCACAGATACGCAGTATTTT,NA,TRBJ2-3,NA,TRBV7-9
CASSQVAPTDTQYF,TGTGCCAGCAGCCAAGTAGCACCAACAGATACGCAGTATTTT,NA,TRBJ2-3,once,TRBV3-1/TRBV3-2
CASSFPPLKGGAMNTEAFF,TGTGCCAGCAGTTTTCCTCCTCTTAAGGGAGGGGCAATGAACACTGAAGCTTTCTTT,NA,TRBJ1-1,once,TRBV27
CASSRQDIQETQYF,TGTGCCAGTAGTAGGCAGGACATCCAAGAGACCCAGTACTTC,NA,TRBJ2-5,NA,TRBV19
CASSQDYGTHYNEQFF,TGTGCCAGCAGCCAAGATTACGGGACACATTACAATGAGCAGTTCTTC,NA,TRBJ2-1,NA,TRBV14
CASSQSWDREVSGELFF,TGTGCCAGCAGCCAGAGTTGGGACAGGGAGGTGTCCGGGGAGCTGTTTTTT,TRBD1,TRBJ2-2,NA,TRBV14
CASSEQVSSYQETQYF,TGTGCCAGCAGTGAACAGGTCAGCTCGTACCAAGAGACCCAGTACTTC,NA,TRBJ2-5,NA,TRBV6-1
CASSLVDSSYEQYF,TGTGCCAGCAGCTTGGTGGACAGCTCCTACGAGCAGTACTTC,NA,TRBJ2-7,NA,TRBV5-6
CASVGQGASEAFF,TGTGCCAGCGTGGGACAGGGGGCTAGTGAAGCTTTCTTT,TRBD1,TRBJ1-1,NA,TRBV6-5
CASSQGTGGDEQFF,TGTGCCAGCAGCCAAGGGACAGGGGGCGATGAGCAGTTCTTC,TRBD1,TRBJ2-1,NA,TRBV3-1/TRBV3-2
CASSLVGTGNYGYTF,TGCGCCAGCAGCTTGGTCGGGACAGGGAACTATGGCTACACCTTC,TRBD1,TRBJ1-2,NA,TRBV5-1
CASSLPTTTGRQPQHF,TGTGCCAGCAGCTTGCCTACAACGACAGGGCGGCAGCCCCAGCATTTT,TRBD1,TRBJ1-5,NA,TRBV5-4
CASSFPALTGNTEAFF,TGTGCCAGCAGCTTCCCCGCCCTGACAGGGAACACTGAAGCTTTCTTT,NA,TRBJ1-1,NA,TRBV7-8
CASRGQGAGPMGTF,TGTGCCAGCAGAGGGCAGGGGGCCGGGCCGATGGGCACCTTC,TRBD1,TRBJ1-2,NA,TRBV7-9
CASSLGLAGGFTGELFF,TGTGCCAGCAGCCTAGGACTAGCGGGAGGGTTCACGGGGGAGCTGTTTTTT,TRBD2,TRBJ2-2,few,TRBV5-4
CAIAREMNTEAFF,TGTGCCATTGCCAGGGAAATGAACACTGAAGCTTTCTTT,NA,TRBJ1-1,once,TRBV2
CASSIRSYGYTF,TGTGCCAGTAGTATTCGGAGCTATGGCTACACCTTC,NA,TRBJ1-2,NA,TRBV19
CASNPEEDSPLHF,TGCGCCAGCAATCCGGAGGAGGATTCACCCCTCCACTTT,NA,TRBJ1-6,NA,TRBV10-2
CASSADREQFF,TGTGCCAGCAGCGCAGACAGGGAGCAGTTCTTC,NA,TRBJ2-1,NA,TRBV5-8
CASSIQGAQIYEQYF,TGTGCCAGTAGTATCCAGGGGGCGCAAATATACGAGCAGTACTTC,TRBD1,TRBJ2-7,NA,TRBV19
CASSTEGGAGLDIQYF,TGTGCCAGCAGCACCGAAGGGGGGGCGGGGTTGGACATTCAGTACTTC,NA,TRBJ2-4,NA,TRBV7-6
CASSREGYFF,TGTGCCAGTTCGCGGGAGGGATATTTCTTC,TRBD2,TRBJ2-1,NA,TRBV19
CASSRTGRETQYF,TGTGCCAGCAGCCGGACTGGAAGGGAGACCCAGTACTTC,NA,TRBJ2-5,NA,TRBV11-3
CASSTNLNTEAFF,TGTGCCAGTAGTACCAACTTGAACACTGAAGCTTTCTTT,NA,TRBJ1-1,NA,TRBV19
CASSPGQGLVGTGELFF,TGTGCCAGCAGCCCGGGACAGGGGCTGGTGGGGACCGGGGAGCTGTTTTTT,TRBD1,TRBJ2-2,NA,TRBV5-4
CASSFNRRTGELFF,TGTGCCAGCAGCTTCAACAGGCGCACCGGGGAGCTGTTTTTT,NA,TRBJ2-2,NA,TRBV7-2
CASSKNRASGANVLTF,TGTGCCAGCAGCAAAAACAGGGCCTCTGGGGCCAACGTCCTGACTTTC,NA,TRBJ2-6,NA,TRBV21-1
CASSQDWLFEKLFF,TGTGCCAGCAGCCAGGACTGGCTTTTTGAAAAACTGTTTTTT,NA,TRBJ1-4,once,TRBV11-2
CASSLDSGDTEAFF,TGTGCCAGCAGCTTAGACTCAGGGGACACTGAAGCTTTCTTT,NA,TRBJ1-1,NA,TRBV11-1
CSVLRDRGVDSGANVLTF,TGCAGCGTGCTCCGGGACAGGGGGGTGGACTCTGGGGCCAACGTCCTGACTTTC,TRBD1,TRBJ2-6,NA,TRBV29-1
CAISDGYTDTQYF,TGTGCCATCTCTGACGGGTACACAGATACGCAGTATTTT,NA,TRBJ2-3,NA,TRBV24-1
CASSPLELTNTEAFF,TGTGCCAGCTCACCACTAGAACTCACGAACACTGAAGCTTTCTTT,NA,TRBJ1-1,once,TRBV18
CASRVSGGNTEAFF,TGTGCCAGCAGGGTTTCAGGGGGGAACACTGAAGCTTTCTTT,TRBD1,TRBJ1-1,NA,TRBV27
CASSYSRPETRFF,TGTGCCAGCAGTTACTCGAGGCCGGAAACTCGGTTCTTC,NA,TRBJ2-1,NA,TRBV6-5
CASSEGGRGIDEQYF,TGCGCCAGCAGTGAGGGTGGCAGGGGTATCGACGAGCAGTACTTC,NA,TRBJ2-7,NA,TRBV10-1
CASSLGGHLNTEAFF,TGTGCCAGCAGCTTAGGGGGACACCTGAACACTGAAGCTTTCTTT,NA,TRBJ1-1,NA,TRBV7-9
CASSEFLIAQPEQYF,TGTGCCAGCAGTGAATTTCTGATTGCGCAACCCGAGCAGTACTTC,NA,TRBJ2-7,NA,TRBV2
CASRGDQGELFF,TGCGCCAGCAGGGGTGACCAGGGGGAACTGTTTTTT,TRBD1,TRBJ1-4,NA,TRBV10-1
CASTSGQGETQYF,TGTGCCAGCACCTCGGGACAGGGAGAGACCCAGTACTTC,TRBD1,TRBJ2-5,NA,TRBV5-6
CASSSGGTWDEQYF,TGCGCCAGCAGCTCGGGGGGCACCTGGGACGAGCAGTACTTC,NA,TRBJ2-7,NA,TRBV5-1
CASSPRLAGTYEQYF,TGTGCCAGCAGCCCAAGACTAGCGGGGACCTACGAGCAGTACTTC,TRBD2,TRBJ2-7,few,TRBV4-2
CASISGTVNQPQHF,TGTGCCAGTATCTCCGGGACAGTAAATCAGCCCCAGCATTTT,TRBD1,TRBJ1-5,NA,TRBV19
CASSQTTSGPGDTQYF,TGTGCCAGCAGCCAGACTACTAGCGGGCCAGGAGATACGCAGTATTTT,TRBD2,TRBJ2-3,NA,TRBV3-1/TRBV3-2
CASSLPGINTIYF,TGTGCCAGCAGTTTGCCAGGGATAAACACCATATATTTT,NA,TRBJ1-3,NA,TRBV28
CASSFTGDQPQHF,TGTGCCAGCAGCTTCACAGGGGATCAGCCCCAGCATTTT,TRBD1,TRBJ1-5,NA,TRBV11-2
CAISDQSLRGYEQYF,TGTGCCATCAGTGACCAGTCCCTCAGGGGTTACGAGCAGTACTTC,NA,TRBJ2-7,once,TRBV10-3